This T cell receptor beta chain was sequenced in a study of blood T cell repertoires in COVID-19. Across the whole study: Spain, Italy and the United States supplied samples that represented acute and convalescent COVID-19. Sources were T cells, B-cell-depleted T cells, or PBMCs; the material itself was cDNA or gDNA.

In the original workflow: Amplification of reference gene primers was used by the study to estimate nucleated cell counts. Method: immunoSEQ multiplex PCR; TCRdb's copy keeps in-frame clones and lacks some. Clone size and V and J calls were adopted from that table, with D and trimming inferred from the DNA. The sample shows tens of thousands of clones, 70% to 80% of them seen only once. The clonotype comes from a human donor in a cohort sampled during active COVID-19. The source material was peripheral blood.

In DNA form, the CDR3 reads TGCGCCAGCAGCGTGGACAGACCCTCCTACAATGAGCAGTTCTTC. Its translation: CASSVDRPSYNEQFF. The rearrangement links TRBV5-1 to TRBJ2-1, with D maybe TRBD1 (6 bases). Deletions cut 4 bases from V and 0 bases from J, with 11 bases between. This CDR3 contains 15 residues. CDR1 is SGHRS, CDR2 YFSETQ, per germline. Looking up the rest from reference TRBV5-1 and TRBJ2-1 gives the full variable domain: KAGVTQTPRYLIKTRGQQVTLSCSPISGHRSVSWYQQTPGQGLQFLFEYFSETQRNKGNFPGRFSGRQFSNSRSEMNVSTLELGDSALYLCASSVDRPSYNEQFFGPGTRLTVL.